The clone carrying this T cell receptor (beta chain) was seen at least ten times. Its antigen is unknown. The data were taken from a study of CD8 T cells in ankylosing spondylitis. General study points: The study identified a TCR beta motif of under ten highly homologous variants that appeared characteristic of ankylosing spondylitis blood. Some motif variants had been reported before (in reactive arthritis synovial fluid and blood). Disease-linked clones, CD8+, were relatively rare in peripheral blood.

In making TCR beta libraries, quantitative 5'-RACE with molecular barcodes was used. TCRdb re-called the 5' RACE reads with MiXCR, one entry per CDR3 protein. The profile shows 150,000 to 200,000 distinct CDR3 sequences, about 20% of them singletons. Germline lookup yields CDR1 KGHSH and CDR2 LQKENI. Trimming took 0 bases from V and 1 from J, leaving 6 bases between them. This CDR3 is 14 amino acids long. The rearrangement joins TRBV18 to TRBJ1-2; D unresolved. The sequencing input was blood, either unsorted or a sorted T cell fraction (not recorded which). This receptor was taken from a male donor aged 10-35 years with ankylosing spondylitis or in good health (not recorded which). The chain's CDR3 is CASSPPRINYGYTF. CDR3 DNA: TGTGCCAGCTCACCACCGCGGATTAACTATGGCTACACCTTC.